Described below is a single T cell receptor (beta chain) sequence and its context. Its specificity is not known. The sample comes from a study of T cell responses to AZD1222 COVID-19 vaccine. Findings and caveats of the study: The donor cohort was predominantly white British with a female majority, and clonal diversity may have been underestimated. The study reported that nearly half of spike-specific TCRs target unmutated variant regions. No day 14 peak samples; only post-peak repertoires were characterized.

The CDR3 extends over 16 amino acids. TCRdb keeps only in-frame clones here, not all; method: immunoSEQ multiplex PCR. The sample includes 130,000 to 150,000 clones, 90% to 95% seen only once; the top ten take 4% to 6%. The sequencing used peripheral blood, collected on day 0 of AZD1222 vaccination. The sequence was obtained from an adult in good health. The V call is TRBV21-1, the J call TRBJ2-3; the tabulated D call, TRBD2, remains unverified against the DNA. TRBV21-1 is marked as a pseudogene. This chain's CDR3 is CASSNLASVTTDTQYF. The CDR3 coding sequence is TGTGCCAGCAGCAATCTGGCCAGCGTTACCACAGATACGCAGTATTTT.